The clone carrying this T cell receptor (beta chain) is a singleton in its sample. The data originate from a study of T cells after somatic rescue of genetic block. Here immunoSEQ multiplex PCR was the method, and the copy in TCRdb shows in-frame clones only, minus some. The sample lists about 67,000 clones, around 90% occurring once. V dropped 0 bases and J dropped 8 bases, with 11 bases sitting between them. CDR3 length: 14 amino acids. Germline-derived CDR1 and CDR2 are SGDLS and YYNGEE. Sequenced: peripheral blood mononuclear cells (PBMCs). The sequence derives from a middle-aged man. The chain has TRBV9 and TRBJ2-2; D is unclear. The CDR3 region is CASSVEYWSGELFF. The CDR3 DNA sequence: TGTGCCAGCAGCGTAGAATATTGGTCAGGGGAGCTGTTTTTT.